These T cell receptor beta chains were read from a single sample in a study of human T cells and chemical hapten exposure. MiXCR, applied by TCRdb to the RACE reads, yields one record per CDR3 protein. This table holds 240,000 or so distinct CDR3 sequences, 7% to 10% found once. The sample here was whole blood, taken in connection with sensitization to the hapten diphenylcyclopropenone (DPC). Every receptor here comes from a woman aged 40 to 50 with alopecia areata. Some clones in this sample may be carry-over from other donors' samples. CDR3s include the opening cysteine and the closing phenylalanine or tryptophan. Rows may omit the clone size; those that give it use once, few, many or a size class.

>few|TRBV20-1|TRBJ2-1
CSARSYLYNEQFF
>few|TRBV7-2|TRBJ2-1
CASSSRVNRGGGFF
>NA|TRBV6-5|TRBJ2-7
CASGPPGRLEQYF
>many|TRBV9|TRBJ2-3
CASSGGLSTDTQYF
>NA|TRBV3-1|TRBJ2-7
CASGTSIHEQYF
>many|TRBV3-1|TRBJ2-1
CASSHLRLYNEQFF
>few|TRBV7-2|TRBJ2-5
CASSLRGERGPQETQYF
>NA|TRBV20-1|TRBJ1-2
CSATRTATNYGYTF
>many|TRBV7-2|TRBJ1-1
CASSENMNTEAFF
>NA|TRBV12-3/TRBV12-4|TRBJ2-2
CASSLMNNPTGELFF
>few|TRBV6-5|TRBJ2-7
CASSSFATGAYEQYF
>few|TRBV4-2|TRBJ1-6
CASTWGDNSPLHF
>few|TRBV3-1|TRBJ2-1
CASSPLAGIYNEQFF
>few|TRBV5-4|TRBJ2-1
CASSLVGTGDYNEQFF
>NA|TRBV7-3|TRBJ2-4
CASSPRTVAKNIQYF
>many|TRBV6-2/TRBV6-3|TRBJ2-2
CASSYSNGELFF
>NA|TRBV6-1|TRBJ2-5
CASSEAVEQTQYF
>NA|TRBV2|TRBJ1-2
CASSAASTPYGYTF
>NA|TRBV12-3/TRBV12-4|TRBJ2-5
CASTLGTGEETQYF
>NA|TRBV29-1|TRBJ2-3
CSVDGWDTDTQYF
>few|TRBV28|TRBJ2-3
CASSRDWSTDTQYF
>NA|TRBV9|TRBJ1-4
CASSSQPGTAGEKLFF
>NA|TRBV20-1|TRBJ2-1
CSAENRLAGAVDEQFF
>NA|TRBV6-5|TRBJ2-3
CASSYSGTSADTQYF
>NA|TRBV9|TRBJ2-5
CASSVGGPSGRARQETQYF
>many|TRBV7-2|TRBJ2-6
CASSLGTLRGANVLTF
>few|TRBV7-9|TRBJ2-5
CASSPQGLQETQYF